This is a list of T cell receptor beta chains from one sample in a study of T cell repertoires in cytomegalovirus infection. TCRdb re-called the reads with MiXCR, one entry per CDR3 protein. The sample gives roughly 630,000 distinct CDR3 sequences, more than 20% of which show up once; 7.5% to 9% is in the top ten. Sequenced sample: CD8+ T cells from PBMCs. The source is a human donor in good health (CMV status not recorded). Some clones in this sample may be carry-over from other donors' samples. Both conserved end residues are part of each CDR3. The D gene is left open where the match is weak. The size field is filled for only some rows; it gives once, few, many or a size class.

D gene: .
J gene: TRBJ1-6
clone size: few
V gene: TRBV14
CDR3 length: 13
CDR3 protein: CASSQVGGSPLHF
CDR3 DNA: TGTGCCAGCAGCCAAGTTGGAGGGTCACCCCTCCACTTT

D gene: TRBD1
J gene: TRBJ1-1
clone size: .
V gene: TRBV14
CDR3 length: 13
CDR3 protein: CASSHQGATEAFF
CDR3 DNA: TGTGCCAGCAGCCACCAGGGGGCCACTGAAGCTTTCTTT

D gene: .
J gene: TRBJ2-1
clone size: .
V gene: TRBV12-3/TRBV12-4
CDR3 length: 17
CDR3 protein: CASSFGSSPAGSDEQFF
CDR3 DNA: TGTGCCAGCAGTTTTGGTTCCTCCCCCGCTGGGTCCGATGAGCAGTTCTTC

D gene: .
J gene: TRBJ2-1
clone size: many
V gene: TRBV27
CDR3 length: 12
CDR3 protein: CASSFLRNEQFF
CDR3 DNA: TGTGCCAGCAGTTTTCTGCGCAATGAGCAGTTCTTC

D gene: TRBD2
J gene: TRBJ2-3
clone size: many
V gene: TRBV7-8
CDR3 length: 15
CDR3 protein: CASSPSRGVPDTQYF
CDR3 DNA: TGTGCCAGCAGCCCTTCTCGGGGGGTGCCAGATACGCAGTATTTT

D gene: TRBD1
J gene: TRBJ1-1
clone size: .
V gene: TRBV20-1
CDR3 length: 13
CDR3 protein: CSAPTGGVTEAFF
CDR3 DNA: TGCAGTGCCCCAACAGGGGGGGTTACTGAAGCTTTCTTT

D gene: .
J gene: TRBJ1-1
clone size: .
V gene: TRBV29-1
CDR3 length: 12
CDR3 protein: CSVDLKLGEAFF
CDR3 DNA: TGCAGCGTTGACTTAAAGCTGGGTGAAGCTTTCTTT

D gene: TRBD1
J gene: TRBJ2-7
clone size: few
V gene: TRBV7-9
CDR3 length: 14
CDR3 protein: CASSPPQGSHEQYF
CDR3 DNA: TGTGCCAGCAGCCCGCCACAGGGGAGTCACGAGCAGTACTTC

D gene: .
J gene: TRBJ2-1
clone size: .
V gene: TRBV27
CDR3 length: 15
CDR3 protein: CASSPRQATYNEQFF
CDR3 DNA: TGTGCCAGCTCCCCTAGACAGGCTACCTACAATGAGCAGTTCTTC

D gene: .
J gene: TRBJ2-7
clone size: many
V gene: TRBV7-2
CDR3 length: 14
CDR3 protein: CASSLTQGRREQYF
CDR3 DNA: TGTGCCAGCAGCTTAACCCAGGGGCGACGCGAGCAGTACTTC

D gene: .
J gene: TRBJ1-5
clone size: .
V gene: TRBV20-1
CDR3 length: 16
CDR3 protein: CSARDRSAGGNQPQHF
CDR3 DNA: TGCAGTGCTAGAGATCGGAGTGCAGGGGGCAATCAGCCCCAGCATTTT

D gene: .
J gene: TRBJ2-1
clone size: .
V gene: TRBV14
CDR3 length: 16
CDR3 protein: CASSQLRGSSYNEQFF
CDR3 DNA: TGTGCCAGCAGCCAACTCAGGGGCAGCTCCTACAATGAGCAGTTCTTC

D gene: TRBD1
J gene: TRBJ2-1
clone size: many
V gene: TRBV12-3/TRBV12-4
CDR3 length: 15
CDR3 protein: CASSLGTGYYNEQFF
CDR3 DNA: TGTGCCAGCAGTTTAGGGACAGGGTACTACAATGAGCAGTTCTTC

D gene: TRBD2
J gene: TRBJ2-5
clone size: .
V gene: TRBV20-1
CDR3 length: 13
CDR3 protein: CSASASGRETQYF
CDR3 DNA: TGCAGTGCTAGTGCCAGCGGGAGGGAGACCCAGTACTTC

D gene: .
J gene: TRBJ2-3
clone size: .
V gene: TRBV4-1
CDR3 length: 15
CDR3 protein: CASKQTADSTDTQYF
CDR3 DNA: TGCGCCAGCAAACAGACAGCTGATAGCACAGATACGCAGTATTTT

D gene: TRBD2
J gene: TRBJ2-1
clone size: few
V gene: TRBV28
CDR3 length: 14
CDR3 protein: CASSSVGGAHEQFF
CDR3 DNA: TGTGCCAGCAGTAGCGTCGGGGGGGCTCATGAGCAGTTCTTC

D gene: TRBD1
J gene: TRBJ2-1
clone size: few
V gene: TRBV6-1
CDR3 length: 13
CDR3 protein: CAIGTGEGYEQFF
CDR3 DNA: TGTGCCATCGGGACAGGGGAAGGGTATGAGCAGTTCTTC

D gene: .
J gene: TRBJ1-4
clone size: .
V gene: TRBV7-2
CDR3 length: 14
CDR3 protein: CASSLSQGKEKLFF
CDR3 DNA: TGTGCCAGCAGCTTAAGTCAGGGAAAAGAAAAACTGTTTTTT

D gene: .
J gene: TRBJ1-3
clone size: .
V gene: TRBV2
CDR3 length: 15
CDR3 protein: CASSASGSSGNTIYF
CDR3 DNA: TGTGCCAGCAGTGCGTCGGGAAGCTCTGGAAACACCATATATTTT

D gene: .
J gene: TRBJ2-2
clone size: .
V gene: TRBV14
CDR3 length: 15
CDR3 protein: CASSPPGPEVGELFF
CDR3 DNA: TGTGCCAGCAGCCCACCGGGACCGGAGGTCGGGGAGCTGTTTTTT

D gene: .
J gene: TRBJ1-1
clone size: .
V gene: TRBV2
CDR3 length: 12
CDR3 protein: CASPGIRTEAFF
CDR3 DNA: TGTGCCAGCCCCGGGATTCGGACTGAAGCTTTCTTT

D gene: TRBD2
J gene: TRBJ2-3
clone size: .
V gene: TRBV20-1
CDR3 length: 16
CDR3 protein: CSATGGLAWSTDTQYF
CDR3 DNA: TGCAGTGCTACAGGGGGACTAGCCTGGAGCACAGATACGCAGTATTTT

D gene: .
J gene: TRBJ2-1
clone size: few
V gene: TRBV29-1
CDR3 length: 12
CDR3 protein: CSVETNPSEQFF
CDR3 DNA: TGCAGCGTTGAGACTAATCCCAGTGAGCAGTTCTTC

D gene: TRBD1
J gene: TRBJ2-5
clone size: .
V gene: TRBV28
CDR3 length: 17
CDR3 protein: CASSLGFTTGQQETQYF
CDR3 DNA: TGTGCCAGCAGCCTAGGATTCACAACGGGACAGCAAGAGACCCAGTACTTC

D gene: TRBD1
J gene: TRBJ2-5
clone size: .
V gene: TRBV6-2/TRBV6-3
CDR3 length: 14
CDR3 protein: CASSYGTGEETQYF
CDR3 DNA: TGTGCCAGCAGTTACGGGACAGGGGAAGAGACCCAGTACTTC

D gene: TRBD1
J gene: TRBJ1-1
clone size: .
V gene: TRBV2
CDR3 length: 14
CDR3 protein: CASSYLGTGHEAFF
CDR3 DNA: TGTGCCAGCAGTTACCTGGGGACAGGGCATGAAGCTTTCTTT

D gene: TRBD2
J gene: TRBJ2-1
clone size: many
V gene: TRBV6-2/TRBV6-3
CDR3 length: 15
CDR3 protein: CASSLIGGIYNEQFF
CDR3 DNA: TGTGCCAGCAGTTTAATCGGGGGGATCTACAATGAGCAGTTCTTC

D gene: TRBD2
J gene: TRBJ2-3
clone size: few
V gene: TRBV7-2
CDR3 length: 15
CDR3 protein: CASSLTGGLLDTQYF
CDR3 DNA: TGTGCCAGCAGCTTAACGGGGGGACTGTTGGATACGCAGTATTTT

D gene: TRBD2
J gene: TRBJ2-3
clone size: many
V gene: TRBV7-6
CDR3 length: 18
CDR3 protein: CASSLRAPGGGVLDTQYF
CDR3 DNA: TGTGCCAGCAGCTTACGAGCCCCTGGCGGGGGGGTCTTAGATACGCAGTATTTT

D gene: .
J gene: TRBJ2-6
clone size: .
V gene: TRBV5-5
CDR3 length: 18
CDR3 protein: CASSFYPGLGSGANVLTF
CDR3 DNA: TGTGCCAGCAGCTTTTACCCAGGGTTGGGGTCTGGGGCCAACGTCCTGACTTTC

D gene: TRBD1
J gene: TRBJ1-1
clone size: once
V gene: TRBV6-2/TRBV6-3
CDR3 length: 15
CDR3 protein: CASSYDKTGDTEAFF
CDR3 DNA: TGTGCCAGCAGTTACGACAAGACAGGGGACACTGAAGCTTTCTTT

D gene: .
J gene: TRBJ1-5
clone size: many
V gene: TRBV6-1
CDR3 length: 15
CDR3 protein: CASTETLGAGWPQHF
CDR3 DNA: TGTGCCAGCACCGAAACATTGGGGGCCGGGTGGCCCCAGCATTTT

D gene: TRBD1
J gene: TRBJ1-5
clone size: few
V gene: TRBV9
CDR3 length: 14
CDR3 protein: CASSGDRGNQPQHF
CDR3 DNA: TGTGCCAGCAGCGGGGACAGGGGTAATCAGCCCCAGCATTTT

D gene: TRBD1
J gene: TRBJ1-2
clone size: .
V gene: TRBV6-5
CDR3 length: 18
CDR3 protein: CARTERIQGANGIWFYTF
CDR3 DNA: TGTGCCAGAACCGAACGGATACAGGGGGCAAATGGAATATGGTTTTACACCTTC

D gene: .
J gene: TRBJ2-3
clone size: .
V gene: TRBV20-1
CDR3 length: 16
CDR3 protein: CSATESTGGSTDTQYF
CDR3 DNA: TGCAGTGCTACCGAATCCACGGGGGGCTCCACAGATACGCAGTATTTT

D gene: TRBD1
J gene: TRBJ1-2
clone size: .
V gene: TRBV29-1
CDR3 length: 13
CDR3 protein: CSTGQGRDYGYTF
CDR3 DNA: TGCAGCACTGGACAGGGGAGGGACTATGGCTACACCTTC

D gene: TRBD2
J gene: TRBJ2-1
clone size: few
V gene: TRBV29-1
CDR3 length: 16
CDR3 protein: CSVEDSGLAAYNEQFF
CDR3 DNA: TGCAGCGTTGAAGATTCGGGACTAGCGGCCTACAATGAGCAGTTCTTC

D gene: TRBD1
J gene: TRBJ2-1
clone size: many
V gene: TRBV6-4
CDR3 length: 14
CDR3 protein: CASADRSTPNEQFF
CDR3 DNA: TGTGCCAGCGCGGACAGGTCCACACCTAATGAGCAGTTCTTC

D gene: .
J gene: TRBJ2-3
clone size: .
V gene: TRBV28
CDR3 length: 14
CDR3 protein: CASMYRVRTDTQYF
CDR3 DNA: TGTGCCAGCATGTATAGGGTGAGAACAGATACGCAGTATTTT

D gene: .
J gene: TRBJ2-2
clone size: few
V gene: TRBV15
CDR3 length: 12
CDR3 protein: CAGQGPSGELFF
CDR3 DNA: TGTGCCGGGCAGGGACCATCCGGGGAGCTGTTTTTT

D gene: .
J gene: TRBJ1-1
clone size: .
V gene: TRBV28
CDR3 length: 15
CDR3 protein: CASSFVGEMNTEAYF
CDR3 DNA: TGTGCCAGCAGTTTCGTAGGGGAGATGAACACTGAAGCTTACTTT

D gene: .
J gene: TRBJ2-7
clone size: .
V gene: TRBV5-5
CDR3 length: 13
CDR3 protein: CAFGKEGSYEQYF
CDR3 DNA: TGTGCCTTCGGGAAGGAGGGCTCCTACGAGCAGTACTTC

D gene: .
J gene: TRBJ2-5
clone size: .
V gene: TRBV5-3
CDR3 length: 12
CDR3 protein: CASRLVQETQYF
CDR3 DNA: TGTGCCTCGCGACTAGTACAAGAGACCCAGTACTTC

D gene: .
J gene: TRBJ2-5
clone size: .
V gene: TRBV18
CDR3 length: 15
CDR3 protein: CASSQTQVNQETQYF
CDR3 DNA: TGTGCCAGCTCACAAACACAGGTGAACCAAGAGACCCAGTACTTC

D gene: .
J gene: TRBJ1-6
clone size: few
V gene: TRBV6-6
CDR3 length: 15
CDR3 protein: CASSYLGRNNSPLHF
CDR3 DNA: TGTGCCAGCAGTTACCTAGGCAGAAATAATTCACCCCTCCACTTT

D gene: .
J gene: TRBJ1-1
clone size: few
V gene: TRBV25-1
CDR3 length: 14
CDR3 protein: CASSEFTTDTEAFF
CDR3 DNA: TGTGCCAGCAGTGAATTTACCACGGACACTGAAGCTTTCTTT

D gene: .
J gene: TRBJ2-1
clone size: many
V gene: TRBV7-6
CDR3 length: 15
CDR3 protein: CASSLEVAGSNEQFF
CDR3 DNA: TGTGCCAGCAGCTTAGAGGTCGCAGGGTCTAATGAGCAGTTCTTC

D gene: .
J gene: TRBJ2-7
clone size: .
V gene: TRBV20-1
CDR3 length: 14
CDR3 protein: CSAREEPVYYEEYF
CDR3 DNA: TGCAGTGCTAGAGAAGAGCCTGTATACTACGAGGAGTACTTC